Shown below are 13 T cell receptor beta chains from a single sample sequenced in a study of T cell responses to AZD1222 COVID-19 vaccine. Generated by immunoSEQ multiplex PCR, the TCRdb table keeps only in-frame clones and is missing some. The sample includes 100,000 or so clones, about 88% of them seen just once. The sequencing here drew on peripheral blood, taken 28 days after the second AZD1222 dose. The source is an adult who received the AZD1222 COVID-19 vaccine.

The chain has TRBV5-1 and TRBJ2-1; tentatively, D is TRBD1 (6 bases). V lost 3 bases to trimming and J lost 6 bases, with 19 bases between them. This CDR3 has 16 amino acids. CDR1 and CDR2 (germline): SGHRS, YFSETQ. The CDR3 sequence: CASSSSPGHSGNEQFF. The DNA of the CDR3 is TGCGCCAGCAGCTCGAGTCCGGGACACTCTGGCAATGAGCAGTTCTTC.

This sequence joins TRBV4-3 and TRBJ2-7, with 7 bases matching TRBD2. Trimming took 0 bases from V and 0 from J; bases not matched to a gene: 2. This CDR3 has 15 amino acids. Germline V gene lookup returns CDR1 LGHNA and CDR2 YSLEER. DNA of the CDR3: TGCGCCAGCAGCCAAGAACGGGGGGACTCCTACGAGCAGTACTTC. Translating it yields CASSQERGDSYEQYF.

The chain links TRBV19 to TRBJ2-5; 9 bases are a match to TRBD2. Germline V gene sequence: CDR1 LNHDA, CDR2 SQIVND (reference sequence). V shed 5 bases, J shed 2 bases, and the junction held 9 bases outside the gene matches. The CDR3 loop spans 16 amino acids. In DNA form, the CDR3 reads TGTGCCAGTAGTGACGGACCGGGACTAGCTCAAGAGACCCAGTACTTC. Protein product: CASSDGPGLAQETQYF.

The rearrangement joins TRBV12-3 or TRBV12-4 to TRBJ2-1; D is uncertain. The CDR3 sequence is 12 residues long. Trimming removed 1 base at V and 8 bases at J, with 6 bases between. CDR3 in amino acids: CASSLDGDEQFF. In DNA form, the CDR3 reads TGTGCCAGCAGTTTAGATGGCGATGAGCAGTTCTTC.

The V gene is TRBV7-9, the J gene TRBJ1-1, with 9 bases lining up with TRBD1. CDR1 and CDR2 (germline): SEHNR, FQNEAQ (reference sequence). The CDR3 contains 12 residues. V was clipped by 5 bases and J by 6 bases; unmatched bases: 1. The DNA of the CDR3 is TGTGCCAGCAGCAGGGACAGGGCTGAAGCTTTCTTT. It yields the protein CASSRDRAEAFF.

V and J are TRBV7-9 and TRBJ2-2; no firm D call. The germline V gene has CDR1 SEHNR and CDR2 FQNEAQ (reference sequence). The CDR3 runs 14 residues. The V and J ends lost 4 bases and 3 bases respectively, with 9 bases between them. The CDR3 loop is CASSSYTDTGELFF. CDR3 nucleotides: TGTGCCAGCAGCTCGTACACTGACACCGGGGAGCTGTTTTTT.

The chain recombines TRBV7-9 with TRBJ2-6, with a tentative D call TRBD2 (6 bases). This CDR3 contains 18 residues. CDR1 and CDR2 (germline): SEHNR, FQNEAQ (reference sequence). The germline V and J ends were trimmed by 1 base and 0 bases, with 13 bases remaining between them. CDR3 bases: TGTGCCAGCAGCTTAGTGGTTACCGGGAGCTCTGGGGCCAACGTCCTGACTTTC. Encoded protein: CASSLVVTGSSGANVLTF.

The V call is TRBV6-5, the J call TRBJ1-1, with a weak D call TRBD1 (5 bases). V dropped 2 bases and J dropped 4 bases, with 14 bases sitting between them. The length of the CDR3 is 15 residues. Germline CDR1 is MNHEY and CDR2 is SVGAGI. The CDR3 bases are TGTGCCAGCAGTTACGATACGGGGCCCGCCACTGAAGCTTTCTTT. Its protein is CASSYDTGPATEAFF.

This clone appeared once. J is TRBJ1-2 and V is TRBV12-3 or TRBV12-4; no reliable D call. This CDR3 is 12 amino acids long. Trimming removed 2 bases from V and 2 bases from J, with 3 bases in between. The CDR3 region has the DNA TGTGCCAGCAGTTTATTCAACTATGGCTACACCTTC. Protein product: CASSLFNYGYTF.

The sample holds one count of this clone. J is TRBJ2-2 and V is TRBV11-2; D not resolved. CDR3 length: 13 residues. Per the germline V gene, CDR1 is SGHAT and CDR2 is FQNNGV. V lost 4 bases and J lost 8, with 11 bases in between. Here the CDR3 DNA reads TGTGCCAGCAGCTACAAAGGGCTAGGGGAGCTGTTTTTT. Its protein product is CASSYKGLGELFF.

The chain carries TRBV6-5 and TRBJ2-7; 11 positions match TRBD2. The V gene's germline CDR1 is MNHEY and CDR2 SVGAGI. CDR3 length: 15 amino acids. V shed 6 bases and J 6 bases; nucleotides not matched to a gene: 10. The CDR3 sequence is CASRRGLAVEGEQYF. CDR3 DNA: TGTGCCAGCAGGCGGGGACTAGCGGTCGAGGGCGAGCAGTACTTC.

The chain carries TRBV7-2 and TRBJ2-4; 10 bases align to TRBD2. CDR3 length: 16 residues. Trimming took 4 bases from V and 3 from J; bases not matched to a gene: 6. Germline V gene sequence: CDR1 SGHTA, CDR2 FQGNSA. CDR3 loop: CASSSPGLAHKNIQYF. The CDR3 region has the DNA TGTGCCAGCAGCTCACCGGGACTAGCGCACAAAAACATTCAGTACTTC. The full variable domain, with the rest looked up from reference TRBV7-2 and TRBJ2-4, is GAGVSQSPSNKVTEKGKDVELRCDPISGHTALYWYRQSLGQGLEFLIYFQGNSAPDKSGLPSDRFSAERTGGSVSTLTIQRTQQEDSAVYLCASSSPGLAHKNIQYFGAGTRLSVL.

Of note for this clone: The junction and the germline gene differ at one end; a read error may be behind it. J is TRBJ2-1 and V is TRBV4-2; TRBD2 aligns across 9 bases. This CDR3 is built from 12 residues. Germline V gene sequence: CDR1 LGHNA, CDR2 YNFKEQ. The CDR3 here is CASSQETSGFIF. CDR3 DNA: TGTGCCAGCAGCCAAGAGACTAGCGGTTTTATCTTC.